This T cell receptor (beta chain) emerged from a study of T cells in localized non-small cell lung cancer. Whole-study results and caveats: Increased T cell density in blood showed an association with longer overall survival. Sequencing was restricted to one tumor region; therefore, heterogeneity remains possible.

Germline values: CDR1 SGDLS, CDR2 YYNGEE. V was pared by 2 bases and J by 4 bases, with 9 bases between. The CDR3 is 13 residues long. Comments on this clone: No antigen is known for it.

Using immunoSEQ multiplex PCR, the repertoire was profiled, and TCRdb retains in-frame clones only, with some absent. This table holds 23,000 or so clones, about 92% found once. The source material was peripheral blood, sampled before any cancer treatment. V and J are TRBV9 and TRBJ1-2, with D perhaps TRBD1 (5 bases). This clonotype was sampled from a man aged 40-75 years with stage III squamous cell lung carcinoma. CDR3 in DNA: TGTGCCAGCAGCGTCAGGGAAACCTATGGCTACACCTTC. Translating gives CASSVRETYGYTF.